One T cell receptor beta chain is described in this entry. Antigen: not known. Only in-frame clones appear in the TCRdb table, and some are missing; sequencing was by immunoSEQ multiplex PCR. The table shows about 40,000 clones, with roughly four fifths occurring only once. Each patient relapsed following autologous stem cell transplantation, and prior brentuximab vedotin exposure differed. These data are taken from a study of PD-1 blockade in classical Hodgkin lymphoma. Overall study findings and caveats: Nivolumab initiation under 1 year post-ASCT meant exclusion.

In germline, CDR1 is SGHRS, CDR2 YFSETQ. The CDR3 length is 18 residues. The trim removed 0 bases at V and 5 bases at J, leaving 14 bases unmatched. The clonotype originates from a human donor with classical Hodgkin lymphoma. This material consisted of peripheral blood mononuclear cells (PBMCs), taken at baseline. The rearrangement joins TRBV5-1 to TRBJ2-5, with 9 bases fitting TRBD2. This CDR3 reads CASSLGSMGSGSGETQYF. The DNA for the CDR3 is TGCGCCAGCAGCTTGGGATCCATGGGTAGCGGGAGTGGGGAGACCCAGTACTTC.